This T cell receptor (beta chain) was sequenced during a study of response to subunit inactivated influenza vaccine. TCRdb independently ran MiXCR on the RT-PCR reads; one entry per CDR3 protein. The sample holds hundreds of thousands of distinct CDR3 sequences, around 10% seen once. This same sample was also taken into another study, of T cells expressing NK-cell markers. That study reports: As the method of synthesis, 5'RACE template switching with UMIs yielded TCR beta cDNA. Sorting was restricted to alpha-beta TCR T cells by an anti-gamma-delta TCR antibody in several experiments. These clonotypes additionally ranked first within the CD3+CD56-NKG2C+ fraction of several donors.

The sample was PBMCs from blood, taken on the day of vaccination. The source is a man aged 50 to 60 who received an inactivated influenza vaccine.

The CDR3 sequence is CAIETSGTIGDEQFF. The CDR3 region has the DNA TGTGCCATCGAGACTAGCGGGACAATAGGCGATGAGCAGTTCTTC. The chain uses TRBV21-1 and TRBJ2-1; the table's D call, TRBD2, has no DNA check behind it. TRBV21-1 counts as a pseudogene. The CDR3 is made up of 15 amino acids.